The 7 T cell receptor beta chains given below trace back to one sample, sequenced in a study of CD8+CD57+ T cells in acquired aplastic anemia. The use of genomic DNA as template underpinned the TCR beta VDJ and CDR3 profiling. TCRdb analysed the reads with MiXCR anew, one entry per CDR3 protein. The sample carries over 150,000 distinct CDR3 sequences, roughly three fifths recorded once. In patients chosen for sequencing, flow cytometry had shown CD8+CD57+ cell expansion. Sequencing used sorted CD4+, CD8+, or CD8+CD57+ T cells (not recorded which) from PBMCs. Receptor source: a human donor with aplastic anemia.

The sample holds a few counts of this clonotype. The chain couples TRBV12-3 or TRBV12-4 to TRBJ1-5; D uncertain. CDR3 length: 12 amino acids. V lost 5 bases and J lost 7, with 9 bases in between. CDR3 sequence (DNA): TGTGCCAGCAGTGAAGCTATCCAGCCCCAGCATTTT. It is translated as CASSEAIQPQHF.

This clonotype was seen more than once but under ten times. Given a much more abundant clone one base away, this may be a read error. The J gene is TRBJ1-1, the V gene TRBV25-1; no definite D call. V was cut by 2 bases and J by 0 bases, with 7 bases left in between. The CDR3 is made up of 14 amino acids. Germline V gives CDR1 MGHDK, CDR2 SYGVNS. The CDR3 loop reads CASSERRMNTEAFF. CDR3 sequence (DNA): TGTGCCAGCAGTGAAAGGCGAATGAACACTGAAGCTTTCTTT.

The rearrangement joins TRBV7-8 to TRBJ1-1; TRBD1 aligns across 8 bases. V trimming: 2 bases; J trimming: 5 bases; junction bases outside the gene matches: 7. Germline V gene data show CDR1 as SGHVS and CDR2 as FQNEAQ. The CDR3 length is 15 residues. CDR3 loop: CASSLTAGGGTEAFF. For the CDR3, the DNA is TGTGCCAGCAGCTTAACGGCAGGGGGCGGAACTGAAGCTTTCTTT.

This clonotype was observed a few times. The chain is built from TRBV7-2 and TRBJ2-3; the match to TRBD2 covers 7 bases. V trimming: 4 bases; J trimming: 5 bases; junction bases outside the gene matches: 6. The CDR3 consists of 14 residues. CDR1 is SGHTA, CDR2 FQGNSA, per germline. Written as DNA, the CDR3 is TGTGCCAGCAGCTCAAGCGGGGTGGGAGATACGCAGTATTTT. It specifies CASSSSGVGDTQYF.

This clonotype was seen ten or more times. The chain couples TRBV19 to TRBJ1-1, with 9 positions matching TRBD1. The CDR3 extends over 13 amino acids. Germline loops: CDR1 LNHDA, CDR2 SQIVND (reference sequence). The junction had 4 bases not matched to a gene; V was cut back by 10 bases and J by 1 base. The CDR3 loop is CATQTGGNTEAFF. Here the CDR3 DNA reads TGTGCCACCCAGACAGGGGGGAACACTGAAGCTTTCTTT.

This chain uses TRBV20-1 with TRBJ2-7; a possible D gene is TRBD2 (6 bases). V gave up 8 bases and J gave up 2 bases, with 13 bases separating them. The CDR3 length is 12 residues. Germline assignment: CDR1 DFQATT and CDR2 SNEGSKA (reference sequence). DNA for the CDR3: TGCAGTCAGAGGAGGGGAACCTACGAGCAGTACTTC. Amino acids: CSQRRGTYEQYF.

This chain connects TRBV15 to TRBJ1-3; D is ambiguous. The germline CDR1 and CDR2 sequences are LNHNV and YYDKDF (reference sequence). Trimming left V 2 bases short and J 7 bases short, with 9 bases between. The CDR3 runs 13 residues. The CDR3 here is CATSRRLVNTIYF. CDR3 coding DNA: TGTGCCACCAGCAGACGACTAGTGAACACCATATATTTT.